This is a list of T cell receptor beta chains from one sample in a study of cytomegalovirus exposure and HLA in healthy donors. Repertoires were generated with immunoSEQ multiplex PCR, while TCRdb's copy carries only in-frame clones and drops some. The sample has 150,000 to 200,000 clones; around 87% are singletons. The specimen was PBMCs. The receptors stem from a woman aged 18-29 years in good health and CMV-seronegative. Each CDR3 is given with its conserved first and last residue. A D gene is named only where the DNA matches it firmly. Clone size is given for some rows only: seen once, a few or many times, or a class if the clone is expanded.

v_gene,j_gene,abundance,d_gene,CDR3aa,CDR3nt
TRBV7-9,TRBJ2-3,once,TRBD1,CASNRDSYTQYF,TGTGCCAGCAACAGGGACAGTTATACGCAGTATTTT
TRBV4-2,TRBJ1-2,.,.,CASSQEEGAGMYGYTF,TGTGCCAGCAGCCAAGAAGAAGGAGCAGGGATGTATGGCTACACCTTC
TRBV5-8,TRBJ2-7,once,.,CASSLGLDAYEQYF,TGTGCCAGCAGCTTGGGGCTAGATGCCTACGAGCAGTACTTC
TRBV18,TRBJ1-2,.,TRBD1,CASSPRDSSNYGYTF,TGTGCCAGCTCACCTCGGGACAGCTCCAACTATGGCTACACCTTC
TRBV7-6,TRBJ2-7,.,TRBD2,CASSPWGLAGAYEQYF,TGTGCCAGCAGCCCCTGGGGACTAGCGGGAGCCTACGAGCAGTACTTC
TRBV27,TRBJ2-7,.,TRBD1,CASSLEGAPPYEQYF,TGTGCCAGCAGCCTAGAGGGGGCCCCCCCCTACGAGCAGTACTTC
TRBV18,TRBJ1-2,.,.,CASSPDRQVVNGYTF,TGTGCCAGCTCACCAGATCGACAGGTAGTCAATGGCTACACCTTC
TRBV6-1,TRBJ2-3,.,.,CASSPGDTDTQYF,TGTGCCAGCAGCCCGGGGGACACAGATACGCAGTATTTT
TRBV7-9,TRBJ1-2,.,TRBD1,CASSLGSGQVLRGYTF,TGTGCCAGCAGCTTAGGGTCGGGACAGGTGTTGAGGGGCTACACCTTC
TRBV7-9,TRBJ2-2,.,.,CASSLAAGNTGELFF,TGTGCCAGCAGCTTAGCGGCGGGGAACACCGGGGAGCTGTTTTTT
TRBV6-4,TRBJ2-1,.,TRBD1,CASSGQGGDYNEQFF,TGTGCCAGCAGCGGACAGGGAGGAGACTACAATGAGCAGTTCTTC
TRBV2,TRBJ2-7,.,TRBD2,CASSDTGGPYEQYF,TGTGCCAGCAGTGACACGGGAGGGCCCTACGAGCAGTACTTC
TRBV11-1,TRBJ1-2,.,TRBD1,CASSSDRGGGYTF,TGTGCCAGCAGCTCGGACAGGGGTGGTGGCTACACCTTC
TRBV29-1,TRBJ2-7,few,.,CSVEGHQPYEQYF,TGCAGCGTTGAGGGACACCAACCCTACGAGCAGTACTTC
TRBV10-1,TRBJ1-3,.,TRBD1,CASSDHFGTGLFLFPSGNTIYF,TGCGCCAGCAGTGATCATTTCGGGACAGGGTTATTTCTCTTTCCTTCTGGAAACACCATATATTTT
TRBV27,TRBJ1-2,.,.,CASSDTGTSYGYTF,TGTGCCAGCAGTGATACAGGAACTTCCTATGGCTACACCTTC
TRBV10-3,TRBJ2-5,.,.,CAISPTGRETQYF,TGTGCCATCAGTCCGACAGGGAGGGAGACCCAGTACTTC
TRBV7-2,TRBJ2-5,.,.,CASSLGRASGGETQYF,TGTGCCAGCAGCTTAGGTCGGGCCAGCGGAGGGGAGACCCAGTACTTC
TRBV10-3,TRBJ1-2,once,.,CAISESPGTGNYGYTF,TGTGCCATCAGTGAGTCGCCAGGGACTGGGAACTATGGCTACACCTTC
TRBV15,TRBJ2-1,.,TRBD2,CATSRDRTSGYNEQFF,TGTGCCACCAGCAGAGATAGGACTAGCGGGTACAATGAGCAGTTCTTC
TRBV4-3,TRBJ2-3,.,TRBD2,CASSQASGSVTDTQYF,TGCGCCAGCAGCCAAGCTAGCGGGAGTGTAACAGATACGCAGTATTTT
TRBV6-6,TRBJ2-7,few,TRBD1,CASTRGQEGEQYF,TGTGCCAGCACCCGGGGACAGGAAGGGGAGCAGTACTTC
TRBV30,TRBJ2-7,once,TRBD1,CAWSGAGQGGYEQYF,TGTGCCTGGAGTGGGGCGGGACAGGGAGGTTACGAGCAGTACTTC
TRBV11-3,TRBJ2-3,.,TRBD2,CASSFSGGSGDTQYF,TGTGCCAGCAGCTTTAGCGGGGGGTCCGGAGATACGCAGTATTTT
TRBV7-2,TRBJ1-2,.,TRBD1,CASSPSGGNYGYTF,TGTGCCAGCAGTCCGTCAGGGGGTAACTATGGCTACACCTTC
TRBV6-7,TRBJ2-1,.,TRBD2,CASSYSPGTSGSHEQFF,TGTGCCAGCAGTTACTCGCCCGGGACTAGCGGGAGTCATGAGCAGTTCTTC
TRBV5-1,TRBJ2-4,.,TRBD2,CASRAGGVRDIQYF,TGCGCCAGCAGGGCGGGGGGCGTTAGAGACATTCAGTACTTC
TRBV7-9,TRBJ2-2,.,TRBD2,CASSFGLAGELFF,TGTGCCAGCAGCTTCGGACTAGCCGGGGAGCTGTTTTTT
TRBV7-9,TRBJ2-7,.,TRBD2,CASSLIGGSSYEQYF,TGTGCCAGCAGCTTAATCGGCGGGAGCTCCTACGAGCAGTACTTC
TRBV19,TRBJ2-1,few,TRBD2,CASSWAVGAGGGDEQFF,TGTGCCAGTAGTTGGGCCGTGGGAGCGGGAGGTGGCGATGAGCAGTTCTTC
TRBV15,TRBJ1-5,.,.,CATSGPNRGNQPQHF,TGTGCCACCAGCGGCCCCAATCGGGGGAATCAGCCCCAGCATTTT
TRBV7-7,TRBJ2-1,.,TRBD2,CASSSGTSGYNEQFF,TGTGCTAGCAGCTCCGGGACTAGCGGTTACAATGAGCAGTTCTTC
TRBV7-7,TRBJ2-1,.,TRBD2,CASSLVPTGGPSYNEQFF,TGTGCTAGCAGCTTAGTCCCGACGGGAGGGCCCTCCTACAATGAGCAGTTCTTC
TRBV11-1,TRBJ1-1,.,TRBD1,CASSASGGWAEAFF,TGTGCCAGCAGCGCCTCAGGGGGCTGGGCTGAAGCTTTCTTT
TRBV29-1,TRBJ2-3,.,.,CSVIPVGGTDTQYF,TGCAGCGTCATCCCGGTAGGGGGCACAGATACGCAGTATTTT
TRBV7-2,TRBJ2-4,.,.,CASSLERRVVPYF,TGTGCCAGCAGCTTAGAAAGAAGAGTAGTCCCTTACTTC
TRBV9,TRBJ2-1,.,.,CASSPQIAGRINEQFF,TGTGCCAGCAGCCCGCAAATTGCGGGGCGTATCAATGAGCAGTTCTTC
TRBV19,TRBJ2-7,.,.,CASSSFGLLEQYF,TGTGCCAGTAGTAGCTTCGGACTTCTCGAGCAGTACTTC
TRBV2,TRBJ1-4,.,.,CASSVRGTNEKLFF,TGTGCCAGCAGTGTAAGGGGGACTAATGAAAAACTGTTTTTT
TRBV19,TRBJ2-6,.,.,CASSGRSLSGANVLTF,TGTGCCAGTAGTGGCCGGAGTCTCTCTGGGGCCAACGTCCTGACTTTC
TRBV5-8,TRBJ2-1,.,.,CASTPPSYNEQFF,TGTGCCAGCACTCCGCCGAGTTACAATGAGCAGTTCTTC
TRBV10-3,TRBJ1-6,.,.,CAISESTLEAGNNSPLHF,TGTGCCATCAGTGAGTCTACTCTCGAGGCCGGGAATAATTCACCCCTCCACTTT
TRBV11-3,TRBJ2-5,.,.,CASSLVSETQYF,TGTGCCAGCAGCTTAGTTAGTGAGACCCAGTACTTC
TRBV18,TRBJ2-7,.,TRBD1,CASSPDRDEQYF,TGTGCCAGCTCACCTGACAGGGACGAGCAGTACTTC
TRBV13,TRBJ2-3,.,.,CASSSLGHEAQYF,TGTGCCAGCAGCTCACTGGGACACGAGGCGCAGTATTTT
TRBV9,TRBJ2-5,.,TRBD1,CASSVGQGRVPFQETQYF,TGTGCCAGCAGCGTGGGACAGGGGCGCGTCCCCTTCCAAGAGACCCAGTACTTC
TRBV13,TRBJ1-1,once,.,CASSTGPGNTEAFF,TGTGCCAGCAGCACCGGCCCGGGGAACACTGAAGCTTTCTTT
TRBV11-2,TRBJ1-4,.,.,CASSLDRESEKLFF,TGTGCCAGCAGCTTAGACAGGGAAAGCGAAAAACTGTTTTTT
TRBV14,TRBJ2-7,.,TRBD2,CASSRGLLSYEQYF,TGTGCCAGCAGCCGGGGACTACTCTCCTACGAGCAGTACTTC
TRBV6-1,TRBJ1-2,few,.,CASSEGGTLRSGYTF,TGTGCCAGCAGTGAAGGCGGGACTCTGAGGAGTGGCTACACCTTC
TRBV7-6,TRBJ2-3,.,TRBD2,CASSLGAGASTDTQYF,TGTGCCAGCAGCTTAGGGGCGGGAGCGAGCACAGATACGCAGTATTTT